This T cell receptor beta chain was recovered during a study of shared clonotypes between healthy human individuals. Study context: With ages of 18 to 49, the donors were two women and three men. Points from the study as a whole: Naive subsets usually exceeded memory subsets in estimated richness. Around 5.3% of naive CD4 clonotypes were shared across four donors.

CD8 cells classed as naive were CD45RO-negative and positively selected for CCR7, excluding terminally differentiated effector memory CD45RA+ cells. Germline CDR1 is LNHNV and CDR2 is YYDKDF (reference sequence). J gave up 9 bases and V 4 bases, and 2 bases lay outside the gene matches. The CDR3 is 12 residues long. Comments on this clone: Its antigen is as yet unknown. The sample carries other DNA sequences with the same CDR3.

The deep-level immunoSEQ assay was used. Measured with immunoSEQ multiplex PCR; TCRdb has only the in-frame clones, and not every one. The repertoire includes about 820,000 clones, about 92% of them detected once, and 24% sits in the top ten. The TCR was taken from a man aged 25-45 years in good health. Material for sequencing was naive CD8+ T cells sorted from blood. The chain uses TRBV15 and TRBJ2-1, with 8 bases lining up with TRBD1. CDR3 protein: CATSTTGVEQFF. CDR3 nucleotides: TGTGCCACCAGCACGACAGGGGTTGAGCAGTTCTTC.